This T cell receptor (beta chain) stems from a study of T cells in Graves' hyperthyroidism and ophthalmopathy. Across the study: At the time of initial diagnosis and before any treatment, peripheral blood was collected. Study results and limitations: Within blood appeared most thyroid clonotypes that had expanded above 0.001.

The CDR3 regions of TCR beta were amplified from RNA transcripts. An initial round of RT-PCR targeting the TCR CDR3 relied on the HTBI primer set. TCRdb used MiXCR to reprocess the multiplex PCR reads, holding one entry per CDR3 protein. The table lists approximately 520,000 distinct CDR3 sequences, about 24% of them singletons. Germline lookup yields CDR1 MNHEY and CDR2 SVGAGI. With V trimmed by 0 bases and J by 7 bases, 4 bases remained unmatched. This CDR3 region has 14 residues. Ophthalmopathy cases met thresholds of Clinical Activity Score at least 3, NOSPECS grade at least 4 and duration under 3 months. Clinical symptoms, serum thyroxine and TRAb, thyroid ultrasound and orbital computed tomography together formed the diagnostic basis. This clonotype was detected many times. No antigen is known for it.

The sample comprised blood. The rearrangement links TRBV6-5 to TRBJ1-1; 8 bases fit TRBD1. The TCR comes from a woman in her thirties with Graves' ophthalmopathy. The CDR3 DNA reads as TGTGCCAGCAGTTACTCACCTGGACAGGGTGAAGCTTTCTTT. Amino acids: CASSYSPGQGEAFF.